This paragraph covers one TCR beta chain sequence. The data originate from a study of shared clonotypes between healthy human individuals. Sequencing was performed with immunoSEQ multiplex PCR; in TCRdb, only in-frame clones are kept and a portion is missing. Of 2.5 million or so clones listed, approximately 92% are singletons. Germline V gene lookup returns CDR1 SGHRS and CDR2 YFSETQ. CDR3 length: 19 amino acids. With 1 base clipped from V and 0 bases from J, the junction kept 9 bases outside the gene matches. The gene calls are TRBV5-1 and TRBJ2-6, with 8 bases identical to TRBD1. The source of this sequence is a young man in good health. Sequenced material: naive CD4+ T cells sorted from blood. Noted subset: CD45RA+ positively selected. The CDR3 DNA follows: TGCGCCAGCAGCTTGAGCCGACAGGGGAATCCCTCTGGGGCCAACGTCCTGACTTTC. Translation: CASSLSRQGNPSGANVLTF. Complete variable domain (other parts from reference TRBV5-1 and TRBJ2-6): KAGVTQTPRYLIKTRGQQVTLSCSPISGHRSVSWYQQTPGQGLQFLFEYFSETQRNKGNFPGRFSGRQFSNSRSEMNVSTLELGDSALYLCASSLSRQGNPSGANVLTFGAGSRLTVL.